This T cell receptor (beta chain) was captured in a study of blood T cell repertoires in COVID-19. Study information: COVID-19 samples from acute and convalescent phases originated in the United States, Italy and Spain. PBMCs, B-cell-depleted T cells, or T cells were the source of the cDNA or gDNA that made up the material.

Trimming at V came to 5 bases and at J to 9 bases, leaving 11 bases not matched to a gene. CDR3 length equals 16 residues. Germline V gene data show CDR1 as SGHVS and CDR2 as FNYEAQ. The table lists this clone with many counts. Per the study methods: Cell counts per sample came from amplifying reference gene primers. The method was immunoSEQ multiplex PCR; TCRdb's version includes in-frame clones alone and lacks a portion of them. The DNA was the basis for D and trimming; V, J and clone size are from that table. The table lists under 150,000 clones, 79% of them singletons, with under 4.5% in the top ten.

The clonotype originates from a man in his sixties with acute or convalescent COVID-19. Sequenced material: peripheral blood. This rearrangement joins TRBV7-6 to TRBJ2-1; TRBD2 matches at 12 bases. CDR3 bases: TGTGCCAGCAGCCTCGGACTAGCGGGAATGGGGATTGAGCAGTTCTTC. Its translation: CASSLGLAGMGIEQFF.